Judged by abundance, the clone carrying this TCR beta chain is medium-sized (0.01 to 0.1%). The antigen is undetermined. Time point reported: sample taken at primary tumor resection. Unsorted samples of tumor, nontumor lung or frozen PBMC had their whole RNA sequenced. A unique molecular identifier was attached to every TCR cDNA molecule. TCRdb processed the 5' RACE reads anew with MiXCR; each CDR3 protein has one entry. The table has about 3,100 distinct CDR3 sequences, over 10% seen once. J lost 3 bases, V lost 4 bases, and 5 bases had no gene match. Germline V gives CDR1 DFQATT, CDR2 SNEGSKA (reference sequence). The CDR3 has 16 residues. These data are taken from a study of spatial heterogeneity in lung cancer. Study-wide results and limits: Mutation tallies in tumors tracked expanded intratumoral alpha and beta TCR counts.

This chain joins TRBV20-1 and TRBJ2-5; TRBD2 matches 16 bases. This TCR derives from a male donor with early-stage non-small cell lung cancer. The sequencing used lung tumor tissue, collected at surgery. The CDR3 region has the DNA TGCAGTGCTACCGGGACTAGCGGGGGGGCGGAAGAGACCCAGTACTTC. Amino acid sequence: CSATGTSGGAEETQYF.